The clone carrying this T cell receptor (beta chain) has just a few counts. Antigen specificity is unknown. A much larger clone sits a single nucleotide away, making a read error possible. Healthy Russian Caucasian donors spanned ages about 6 to 95 years. Each sample yielded at least 5.5 micrograms of PBMC total RNA. This sample was taken from a study of blood T cells in healthy people across ages. Findings and limits, study-wide: Estimates based on one million T cells were treated as lower bounds. Unknown donor CMV status possibly confounded expanded clonotype changes.

Trimming left V 6 bases short and J 7 bases short, with 18 bases between. The CDR3 length is 14 residues. Germline lookup yields CDR1 LGHDT and CDR2 YNNKEL (reference sequence). Then a second PCR, running about 6 to 11 cycles, was carried out with a sample-barcoded 5' primer and a J-beta primer mix. Via MiXCR, TCRdb re-called the 5' RACE reads, giving one row per CDR3 protein. The data show 600,000 or so distinct CDR3 sequences, 25% to 35% seen once. The genes are TRBV3-1 and TRBJ1-2; possibly TRBD1 for D (5 bases). The source material was blood. The TCR originated in an elderly woman in good health. The CDR3 DNA is TGTGCCAGCAGACCCGGGACTTCGGGGGTTGGCTACACCTTC. It translates to CASRPGTSGVGYTF.